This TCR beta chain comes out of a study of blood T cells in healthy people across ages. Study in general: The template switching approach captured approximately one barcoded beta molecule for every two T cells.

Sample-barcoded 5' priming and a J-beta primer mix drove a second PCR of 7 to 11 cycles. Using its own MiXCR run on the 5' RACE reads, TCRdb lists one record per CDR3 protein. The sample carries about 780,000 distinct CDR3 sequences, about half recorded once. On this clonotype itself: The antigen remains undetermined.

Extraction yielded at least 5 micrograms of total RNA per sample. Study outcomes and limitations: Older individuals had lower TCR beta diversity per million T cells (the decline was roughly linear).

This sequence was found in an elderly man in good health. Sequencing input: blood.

CDR3 nucleotide sequence: TGTGCCAGCAGTTTATATGGGGATCAGCCCCAGCATTTT. Encoded protein: CASSLYGDQPQHF. The V gene is TRBV27, the J gene TRBJ1-5, with D hard to call. Germline V lookup: CDR1 MNHEY, CDR2 SMNVEV (reference sequence). The CDR3 covers 13 residues. Trimming removed 1 base from V and 5 bases from J, with 6 bases in between.